The sequence of this T cell receptor beta chain was determined in a study of blood T cell repertoires in COVID-19 (TCRdb year 2020). Regarding the research as a whole: The collaborator samples originated in the United States, Italy and Spain and spanned the acute and convalescent phases of COVID-19. A de-identified subject ID, COVID-19 status, age in years and sex were almost always included in the sample metadata. The prospective study material was composed of cDNA or gDNA derived from T cells, B-cell-depleted T cells, or PBMCs. The repertoires were made available in a free public database intended to serve as a resource for research on the immune response to SARS-CoV-2. The samples were drawn from two sources: the first 160 participants of the ongoing ImmuneRACE study, and fewer than 1,500 subjects contributed by 6 global collaborators. Deeply sampled blood TCRbeta repertoires from subjects exposed to, actively infected with, or recovered from COVID-19 were included in the dataset. Where available, HLA class I and class II types were taken from metadata supplied by the sample provider and were not determined by assay-based typing.

As encoded in the germline V gene, CDR1 is WSHSY while CDR2 is SAAADI. Trimming removed 3 bases from V and 7 bases from J; the gene matches leave 9 bases unexplained. Including cysteine and phenylalanine, the CDR3 has 15 amino acids. This entry keeps only the CDR3 DNA: 45 bases, framed from base 1. Only one count was recorded for this clone. No antigen is known for it. Base qualities are missing; no much larger clone stands one base away. At one collaborating source in Seattle, patients were enrolled during active infection and were followed longitudinally through the course of disease. Each collaborating institution followed its own protocols to collect whole blood in K2EDTA tubes. Collaborator samples were shipped for TCRbeta analysis as frozen whole blood, isolated PBMCs, or DNA extracted from either sample type. TCRbeta CDR3 regions were amplified from genomic DNA using the immunoSEQ Assay, a bias-controlled multiplex PCR. The original pipeline was this. Within the assay, amplification of reference gene primers was used to estimate how many nucleated cells each sample contained. To quantify the absolute abundance of each unique TCRbeta CDR3 rearrangement, sequence reads were collapsed and filtered. For each sample, productive Simpson clonality was calculated as the square root of Simpson's diversity index across productive rearrangements. Drawn from immuneACCESS, this table holds only the in-frame rearrangements with V and J called that TCRdb kept. Clones are partly lost; checked studies trace under half to an unresolved V gene and leave the rest unexplained. V and J calls and clone size come straight from that table; D and trimming were deduced from the DNA. The sample profile shows 200,000 or so clones; around four fifths of them were found once. The ten largest make up approximately 0.9% of the sample.

What the study reported, not specific to this receptor: The amount of clinical and demographic metadata varied by source and participant and was provided uncurated.

Recombination linked TRBV10-2 to TRBJ2-1; 7 junctional bases match TRBD2. Sequences were obtained from peripheral blood. This TCR was recovered from a man between 60 and 75 years old with COVID-19, enrolled during active disease. The nucleotide sequence reads as follows: TGCGCCAGCAGTGAAAGCGCGGGAGAATGGAATGAGCAGTTCTTC. Translated, it reads CASSESAGEWNEQFF.